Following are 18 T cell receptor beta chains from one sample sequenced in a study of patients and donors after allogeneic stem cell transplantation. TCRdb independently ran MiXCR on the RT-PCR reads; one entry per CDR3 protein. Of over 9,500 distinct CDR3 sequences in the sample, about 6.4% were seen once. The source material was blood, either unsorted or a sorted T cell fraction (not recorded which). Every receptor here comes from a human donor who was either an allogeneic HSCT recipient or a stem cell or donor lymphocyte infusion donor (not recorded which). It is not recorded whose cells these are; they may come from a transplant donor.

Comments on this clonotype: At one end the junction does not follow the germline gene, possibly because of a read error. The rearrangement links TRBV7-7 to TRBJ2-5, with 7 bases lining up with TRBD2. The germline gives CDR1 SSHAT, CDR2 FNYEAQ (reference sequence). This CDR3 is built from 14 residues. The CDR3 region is CASSPVGGEETQYF. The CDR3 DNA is TGTGCTAGCAGCCCCGTGGGAGGGGAAGAGACCCAGTACTTC. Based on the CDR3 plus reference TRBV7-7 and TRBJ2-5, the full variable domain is GAGVSQSPRYKVTKRGQDVTLRCDPISSHATLYWYQQALGQGPEFLTYFNYEAQPDKSGLPSDRFSAERPEGSISTLTIQRTEQRDSAMYRCASSPVGGEETQYFGPGTRLLVL.

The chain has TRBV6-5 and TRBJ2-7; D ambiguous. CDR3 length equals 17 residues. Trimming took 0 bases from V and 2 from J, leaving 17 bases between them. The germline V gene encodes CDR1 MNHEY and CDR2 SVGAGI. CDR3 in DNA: TGTGCCAGCAGTTACTCGATTTCTGGACCGCGGCCCTACGAGCAGTACTTC. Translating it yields CASSYSISGPRPYEQYF.

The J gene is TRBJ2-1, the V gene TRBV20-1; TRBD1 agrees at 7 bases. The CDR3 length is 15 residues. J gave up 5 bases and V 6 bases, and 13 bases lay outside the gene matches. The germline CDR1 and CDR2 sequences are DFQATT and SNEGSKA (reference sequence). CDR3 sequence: CSAADRDSFHNEQFF. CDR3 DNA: TGCAGTGCGGCTGACAGGGATTCTTTCCACAATGAGCAGTTCTTC.

CDR3 region: CAISESQPPSEQYF. CDR3 nucleotide sequence: TGTGCCATCAGTGAATCTCAACCTCCCTCCGAGCAGTACTTC. This chain joins TRBV10-3 and TRBJ2-7; D uncertain. Germline V gives CDR1 ENHRY, CDR2 SYGVKD. The CDR3 has 14 amino acids. Trimming cost V 3 bases and J 6 bases, with 15 bases left between them.

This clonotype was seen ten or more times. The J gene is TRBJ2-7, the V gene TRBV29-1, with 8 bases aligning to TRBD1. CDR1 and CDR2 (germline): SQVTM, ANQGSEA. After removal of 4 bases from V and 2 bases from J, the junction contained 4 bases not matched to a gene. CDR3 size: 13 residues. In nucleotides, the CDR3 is TGCAGCGTTGCAGGACAGGGAGCCTACGAGCAGTACTTC. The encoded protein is CSVAGQGAYEQYF.

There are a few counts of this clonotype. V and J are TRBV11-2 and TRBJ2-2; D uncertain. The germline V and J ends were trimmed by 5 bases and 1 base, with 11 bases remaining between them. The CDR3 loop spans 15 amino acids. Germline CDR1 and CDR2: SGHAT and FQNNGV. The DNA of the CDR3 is TGTGCCAGCAGCCTAGGGCACATGAACACCGGGGAGCTGTTTTTT. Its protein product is CASSLGHMNTGELFF.

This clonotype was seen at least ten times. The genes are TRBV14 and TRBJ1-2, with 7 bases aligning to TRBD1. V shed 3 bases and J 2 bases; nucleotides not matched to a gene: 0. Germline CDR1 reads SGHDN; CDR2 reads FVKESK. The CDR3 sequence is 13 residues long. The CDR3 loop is CASSQGQNYGYTF. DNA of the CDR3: TGTGCCAGCAGCCAGGGACAGAACTATGGCTACACCTTC.

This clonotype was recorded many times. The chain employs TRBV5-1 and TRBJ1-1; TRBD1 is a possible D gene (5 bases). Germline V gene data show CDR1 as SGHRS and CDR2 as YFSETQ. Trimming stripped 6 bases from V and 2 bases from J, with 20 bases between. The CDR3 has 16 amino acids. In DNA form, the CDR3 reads TGCGCCAGCAATAAGGGGTTTCTCCAGCAAAACACTGAAGCTTTCTTT. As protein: CASNKGFLQQNTEAFF.

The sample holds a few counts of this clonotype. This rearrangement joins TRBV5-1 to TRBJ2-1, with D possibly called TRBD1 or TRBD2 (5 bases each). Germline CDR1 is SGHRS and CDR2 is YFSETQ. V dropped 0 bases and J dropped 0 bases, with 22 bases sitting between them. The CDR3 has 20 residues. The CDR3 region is CASSLAVGPKLKSSYNEQFF. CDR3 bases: TGCGCCAGCAGCTTGGCCGTGGGACCGAAGCTAAAAAGCTCCTACAATGAGCAGTTCTTC. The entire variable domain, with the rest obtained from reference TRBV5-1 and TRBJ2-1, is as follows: KAGVTQTPRYLIKTRGQQVTLSCSPISGHRSVSWYQQTPGQGLQFLFEYFSETQRNKGNFPGRFSGRQFSNSRSEMNVSTLELGDSALYLCASSLAVGPKLKSSYNEQFFGPGTRLTVL.

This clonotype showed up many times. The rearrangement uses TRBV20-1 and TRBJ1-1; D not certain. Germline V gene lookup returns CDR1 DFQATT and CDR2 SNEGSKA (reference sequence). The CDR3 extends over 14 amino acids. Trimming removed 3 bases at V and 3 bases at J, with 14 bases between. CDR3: CSARMRGDYTEAFF. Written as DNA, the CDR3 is TGCAGTGCTAGGATGAGAGGAGACTACACTGAAGCTTTCTTT.

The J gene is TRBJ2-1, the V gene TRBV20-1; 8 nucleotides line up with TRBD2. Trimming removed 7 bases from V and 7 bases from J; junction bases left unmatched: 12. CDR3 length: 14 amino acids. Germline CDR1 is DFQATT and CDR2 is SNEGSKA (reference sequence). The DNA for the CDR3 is TGCAGTGGTCGCAGCGGGGGCTGGGGGAATGAGCAGTTCTTC. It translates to CSGRSGGWGNEQFF.

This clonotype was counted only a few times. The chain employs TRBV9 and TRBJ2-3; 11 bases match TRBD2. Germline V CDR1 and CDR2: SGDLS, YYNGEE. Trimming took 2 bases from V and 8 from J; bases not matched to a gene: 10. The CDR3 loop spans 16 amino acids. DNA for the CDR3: TGTGCCAGCAGCGTGACCGGGACTAGCGGACCGGGTACGCAGTATTTT. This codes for CASSVTGTSGPGTQYF. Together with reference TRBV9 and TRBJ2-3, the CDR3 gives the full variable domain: DSGVTQTPKHLITATGQRVTLRCSPRSGDLSVYWYQQSLDQGLQFLIQYYNGEERAKGNILERFSAQQFPDLHSELNLSSLELGDSALYFCASSVTGTSGPGTQYFGPGTRLTVL.

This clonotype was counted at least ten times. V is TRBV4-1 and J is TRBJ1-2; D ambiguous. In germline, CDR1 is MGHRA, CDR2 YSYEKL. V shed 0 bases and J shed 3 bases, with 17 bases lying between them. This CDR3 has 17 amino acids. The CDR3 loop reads CASSQERKRHQYYGYTF. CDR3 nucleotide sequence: TGCGCCAGCAGCCAAGAAAGGAAACGACACCAATACTATGGCTACACCTTC.

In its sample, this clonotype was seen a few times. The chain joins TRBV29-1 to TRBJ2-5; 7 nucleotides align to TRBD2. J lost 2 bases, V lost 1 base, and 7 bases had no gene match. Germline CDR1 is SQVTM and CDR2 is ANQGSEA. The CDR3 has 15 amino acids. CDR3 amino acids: CSVEAAGDFQETQYF. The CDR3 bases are TGCAGCGTTGAAGCGGCGGGAGATTTTCAAGAGACCCAGTACTTC.

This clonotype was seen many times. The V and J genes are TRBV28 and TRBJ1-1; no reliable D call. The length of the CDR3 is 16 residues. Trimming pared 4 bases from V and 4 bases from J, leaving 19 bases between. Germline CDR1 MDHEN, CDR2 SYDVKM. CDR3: CASSSPAGIHSTEAFF. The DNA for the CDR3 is TGTGCCAGCAGTTCCCCCGCAGGTATACATAGCACTGAAGCTTTCTTT.

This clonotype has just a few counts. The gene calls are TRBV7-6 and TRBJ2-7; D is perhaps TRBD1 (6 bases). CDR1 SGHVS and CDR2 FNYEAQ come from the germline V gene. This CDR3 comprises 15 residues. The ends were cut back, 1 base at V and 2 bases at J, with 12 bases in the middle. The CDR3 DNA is TGTGCCAGCAGCTTAGGAGGGGGACGGGCCTACGAGCAGTACTTC. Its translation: CASSLGGGRAYEQYF.

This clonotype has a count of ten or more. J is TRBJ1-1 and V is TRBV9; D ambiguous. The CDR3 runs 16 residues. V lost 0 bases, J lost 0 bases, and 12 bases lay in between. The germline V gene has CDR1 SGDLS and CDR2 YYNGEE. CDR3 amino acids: CASSVGGVWMNTEAFF. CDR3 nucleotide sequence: TGTGCCAGCAGCGTAGGGGGAGTCTGGATGAACACTGAAGCTTTCTTT.

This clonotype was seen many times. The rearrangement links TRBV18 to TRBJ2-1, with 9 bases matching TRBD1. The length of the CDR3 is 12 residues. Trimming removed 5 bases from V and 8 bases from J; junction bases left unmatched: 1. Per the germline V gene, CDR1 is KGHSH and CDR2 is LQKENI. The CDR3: CASSGQGHEQFF. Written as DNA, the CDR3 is TGTGCCAGCTCAGGACAGGGGCATGAGCAGTTCTTC.